This T cell receptor (beta chain) was identified during a study of T cell responses to AZD1222 COVID-19 vaccine. This CDR3 spans 11 amino acids. Trimming removed 7 bases from V and 8 bases from J, with 9 bases in between. Assay: immunoSEQ multiplex PCR; the TCRdb copy retains only in-frame clones and omits some. The sample gives over 130,000 clones, more than 75% of which show up once; more than 3% is in the top ten. Sequenced material: peripheral blood, taken 28 days after the second AZD1222 dose. The V call is TRBV12-3 or TRBV12-4, the J call TRBJ1-3; D is uncertain. The TCR sequence derives from an adult who received the AZD1222 COVID-19 vaccine. CDR3 coding DNA: TGTGCCAGCAACGTACGGGACACCATATATTTT. Amino acid sequence: CASNVRDTIYF.